This entry lists 13 T cell receptor beta chains sequenced from one sample in a study of blood T cell repertoires in COVID-19. TCRdb keeps only in-frame clones here, not all; method: immunoSEQ multiplex PCR. The data hold roughly 120,000 clones, with roughly 83% observed a single time. The sequenced sample consisted of peripheral blood. The origin of the receptors is an elderly woman with acute or convalescent COVID-19.

The chain has TRBV7-2 and TRBJ2-1, with 8 nucleotides matching TRBD1. The V segment lost 5 bases and the J segment 8 bases; nucleotides outside the gene matches: 8. CDR1 SGHTA and CDR2 FQGNSA come from the germline V gene. This CDR3 contains 14 residues. CDR3: CASSPGQGWDEQFF. DNA for the CDR3: TGTGCCAGCAGCCCCGGACAGGGCTGGGATGAGCAGTTCTTC.

The CDR3 DNA sequence: TGCGCCAGCGGCATTACGAACACTGAAGCTTTCTTT. Its translation is CASGITNTEAFF. This rearrangement joins TRBV5-1 to TRBJ1-1; D not resolved. The CDR3 covers 12 residues. The V gene's germline CDR1 is SGHRS and CDR2 YFSETQ. The ends were cut back, 7 bases at V and 1 base at J, with 8 bases in the middle.

J is TRBJ1-6 and V is TRBV29-1; the match to TRBD1 covers 9 bases. This CDR3 is 14 amino acids long. Germline CDR1 SQVTM, CDR2 ANQGSEA. The trim removed 7 bases at V and 2 bases at J, leaving 3 bases unmatched. The chain's CDR3 is CSAGQGTYNSPLHF. The CDR3 region has the DNA TGCAGCGCGGGACAGGGAACCTATAATTCACCCCTCCACTTT.

The chain carries TRBV18 and TRBJ1-5; D is ambiguous. V lost 3 bases to trimming and J lost 0 bases, with 9 bases between them. The CDR3 consists of 15 residues. Germline CDR1 reads KGHSH; CDR2 reads LQKENI. Here the CDR3 reads CASSPPSNSNQPQHF. CDR3 sequence (DNA): TGTGCCAGCTCACCCCCCAGTAATAGCAATCAGCCCCAGCATTTT.

V and J are TRBV28 and TRBJ2-7, with unresolved D. Between the trimmed V and J ends, which lost 5 bases and 1 base, there was a span of 15 bases. Germline V gene lookup returns CDR1 MDHEN and CDR2 SYDVKM. The CDR3 runs to 15 residues. The CDR3 DNA follows: TGTGCCAGCAGTCAACTTGGGCAGCTATCCTACGAGCAGTACTTC. Translation: CASSQLGQLSYEQYF.

With regard to this clone: Compared with germline, one end of the junction differs, possibly owing to a read error. V usage is TRBV24-1 and J usage is TRBJ2-3; TRBD2 matches 10 bases. CDR1 and CDR2 from the germline V gene are KGHDR and SFDVKD. This CDR3 comprises 13 residues. CDR3 sequence (DNA): TGTGCCGCCAGCGGGGGGGCCAAAGATACGCAGTATTTT. Amino acids: CAASGGAKDTQYF.

The chain uses TRBV15 and TRBJ2-5; D is possibly TRBD2 (6 bases). The V end was cut by 0 bases, the J end by 4 bases, with 18 bases between. Germline CDR1 LNHNV, CDR2 YYDKDF (reference sequence). This CDR3 has 17 amino acids. CDR3 protein: CATSRDRQGLGGETQYF. Written as DNA, the CDR3 is TGTGCCACCAGCAGAGACCGGCAGGGTCTGGGAGGAGAGACCCAGTACTTC.

The DNA for the CDR3 is TGTGCCAGCAGCCAAAAGGAGGGGGGCCGATGGACTAGAGGCGGCAATGAGCAGTTCTTC. Its protein is CASSQKEGGRWTRGGNEQFF. This chain joins TRBV3-1 (or the pseudogene TRBV3-2) and TRBJ2-1; D perhaps matches TRBD2 (7 bases). Germline V gene data show CDR1 as LGHDT and CDR2 as YNNKEL (reference sequence). There are 20 residues in the CDR3. The ends were cut back, 2 bases at V and 6 bases at J, with 29 bases in the middle.

The chain employs TRBV19 and TRBJ1-3; tentative D call: TRBD1 (6 bases). The CDR3 has 15 residues. Between the trimmed V and J ends, which lost 5 bases and 2 bases, there was a span of 13 bases. The germline V gene has CDR1 LNHDA and CDR2 SQIVND (reference sequence). The DNA for the CDR3 is TGTGCCAGTAGTTTTACAGGGCAACCTGGAAACACCATATATTTT. It encodes CASSFTGQPGNTIYF. Drawing the rest from reference TRBV19 and TRBJ1-3, the complete variable domain is DGGITQSPKYLFRKEGQNVTLSCEQNLNHDAMYWYRQDPGQGLRLIYYSQIVNDFQKGDIAEGYSVSREKKESFPLTVTSAQKNPTAFYLCASSFTGQPGNTIYFGEGSWLTVV.

The chain is built from TRBV4-3 and TRBJ1-2; D is unclear. Looked up from germline, CDR1 is LGHNA and CDR2 is YSLEER. V was clipped by 0 bases and J by 5 bases, with 10 bases between them. The CDR3 runs to 14 residues. The CDR3 sequence: CASSQDKITYGYTF. The CDR3 nucleotides are TGCGCCAGCAGCCAAGATAAGATAACTTATGGCTACACCTTC.

J is TRBJ1-3 and V is TRBV30; D possibly corresponds to TRBD1 (5 bases). The CDR3 contains 14 residues. Per the germline V gene, CDR1 is GTSNPN and CDR2 is SVGIG (reference sequence). Trimming pared 1 base from V and 2 bases from J, leaving 9 bases between. This CDR3 is CAWSGTGAGNTIYF. CDR3 coding DNA: TGTGCCTGGAGTGGAACAGGCGCTGGAAACACCATATATTTT. The full variable domain, its missing parts supplied by reference TRBV30 and TRBJ1-3, is SQTIHQWPATLVQPVGSPLSLECTVEGTSNPNLYWYRQAAGRGLQLLFYSVGIGQISSEVPQNLSASRPQDRQFILSSKKLLLSDSGFYLCAWSGTGAGNTIYFGEGSWLTVV.

This chain links TRBV28 with TRBJ2-7; 8 bases align to TRBD1. J gave up 5 bases and V 5 bases, and 14 bases lay outside the gene matches. The germline V gene encodes CDR1 MDHEN and CDR2 SYDVKM. The CDR3 runs 16 residues. CDR3: CASSTPGGAGLHEQYF. CDR3 coding DNA: TGTGCCAGCAGTACCCCAGGGGGCGCGGGTTTGCACGAGCAGTACTTC.

The J gene is TRBJ2-2, the V gene TRBV7-8, with 12 bases that match TRBD2. With 4 bases clipped from V and 6 bases from J, the junction kept 3 bases outside the gene matches. CDR3 length: 15 amino acids. The germline CDR1 and CDR2 sequences are SGHVS and FQNEAQ. The CDR3 DNA reads TGTGCCAGCAGCTCAACTAGCGGGAGGCCCGGGGAGCTGTTTTTT. Translation: CASSSTSGRPGELFF.